This T cell receptor beta chain was captured in a study of blood T cell repertoires in COVID-19. The wider study: The United States, Italy and Spain were the sources of the acute and convalescent COVID-19 samples. Sample material is recorded as cDNA or gDNA derived from T cells, B-cell-depleted T cells, or PBMCs.

Methods used by the authors: Amplified reference gene primers provided the basis for estimating nucleated cell counts. Sequencing used immunoSEQ multiplex PCR; TCRdb keeps in-frame clones, though not all of them. V and J calls plus clone size are reproduced from that table; the DNA served to infer D and trimming. This sample carries some 240,000 clones, 80% to 85% of them seen once, and the ten largest clones take 9.5% to 15%. This clone was observed a few times. Looked up from germline, CDR1 is ENHRY and CDR2 is SYGVKD. The CDR3 totals 13 residues. Between the trimmed V and J ends, which lost 2 bases and 3 bases, there was a span of 4 bases.

The sample was peripheral blood. The source is a woman aged 55-70 years with active or convalescent COVID-19. The chain couples TRBV10-3 to TRBJ2-2; D unclear. The CDR3 bases are TGTGCCATCAGTGAGGACTACACCGGGGAGCTGTTTTTT. Translating gives CAISEDYTGELFF.